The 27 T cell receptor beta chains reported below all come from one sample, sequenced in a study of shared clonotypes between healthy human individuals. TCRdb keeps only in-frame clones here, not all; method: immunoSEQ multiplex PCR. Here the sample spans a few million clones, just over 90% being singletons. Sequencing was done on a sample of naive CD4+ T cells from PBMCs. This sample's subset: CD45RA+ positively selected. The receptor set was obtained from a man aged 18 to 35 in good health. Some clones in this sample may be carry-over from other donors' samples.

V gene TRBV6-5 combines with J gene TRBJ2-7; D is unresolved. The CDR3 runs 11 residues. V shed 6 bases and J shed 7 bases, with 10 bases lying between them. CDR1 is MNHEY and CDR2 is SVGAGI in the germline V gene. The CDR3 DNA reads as TGTGCCAGCAGCTCCCCCCGAGAGCAGTACTTC. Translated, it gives CASSSPREQYF.

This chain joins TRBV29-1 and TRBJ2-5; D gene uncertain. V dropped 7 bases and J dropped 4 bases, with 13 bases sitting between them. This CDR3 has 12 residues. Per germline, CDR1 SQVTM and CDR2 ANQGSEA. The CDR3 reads CSGWDGTETQYF. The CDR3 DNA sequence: TGCAGCGGGTGGGATGGAACAGAGACCCAGTACTTC.

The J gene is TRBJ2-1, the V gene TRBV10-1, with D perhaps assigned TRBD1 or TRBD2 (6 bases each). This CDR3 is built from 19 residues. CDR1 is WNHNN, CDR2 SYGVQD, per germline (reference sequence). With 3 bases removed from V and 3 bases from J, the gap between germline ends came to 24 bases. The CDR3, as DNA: TGCGCCAGCAGTGAATGGGCAGGGGCAATGGGACTTGGCTACAATGAGCAGTTCTTC. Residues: CASSEWAGAMGLGYNEQFF.

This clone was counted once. This CDR3 is CASSSQTGRETQYF. The CDR3 bases are TGTGCCAGCAGCTCCCAGACAGGGCGGGAGACCCAGTACTTC. The chain links TRBV11-1 to TRBJ2-5, with 7 bases lining up with TRBD1. Germline CDR1 SGHAT, CDR2 FQDESV (reference sequence). V shed 4 bases and J 5 bases; nucleotides not matched to a gene: 7. This CDR3 spans 14 amino acids. The complete variable domain, with remaining parts taken from reference TRBV11-1 and TRBJ2-5, reads EAEVAQSPRYKITEKSQAVAFWCDPISGHATLYWYRQILGQGPELLVQFQDESVVDDSQLPKDRFSAERLKGVDSTLKIQPAELGDSAMYLCASSSQTGRETQYFGPGTRLLVL.

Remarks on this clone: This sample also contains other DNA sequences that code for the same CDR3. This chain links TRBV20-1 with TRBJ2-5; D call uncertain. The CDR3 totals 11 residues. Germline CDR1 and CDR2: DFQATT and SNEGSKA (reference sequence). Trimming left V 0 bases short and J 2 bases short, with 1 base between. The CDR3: CSARDQETQYF. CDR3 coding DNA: TGCAGTGCTAGAGATCAAGAGACCCAGTACTTC.

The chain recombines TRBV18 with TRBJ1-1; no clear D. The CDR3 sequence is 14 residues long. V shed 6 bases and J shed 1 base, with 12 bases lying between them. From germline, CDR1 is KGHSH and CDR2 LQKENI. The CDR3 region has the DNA TGTGCCAGCTCCCCCGTTTGGCCGAACACTGAAGCTTTCTTT. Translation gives CASSPVWPNTEAFF.

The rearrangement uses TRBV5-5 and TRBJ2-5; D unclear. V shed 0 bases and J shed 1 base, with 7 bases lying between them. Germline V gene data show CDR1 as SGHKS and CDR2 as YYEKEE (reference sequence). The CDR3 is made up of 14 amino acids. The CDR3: CASSLAPVQETQYF. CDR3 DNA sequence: TGTGCCAGCAGCTTGGCGCCAGTCCAAGAGACCCAGTACTTC. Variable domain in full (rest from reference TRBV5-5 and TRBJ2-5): DAGVTQSPTHLIKTRGQQVTLRCSPISGHKSVSWYQQVLGQGPQFIFQYYEKEERGRGNFPDRFSARQFPNYSSELNVNALLLGDSALYLCASSLAPVQETQYFGPGTRLLVL.

The CDR3 nucleotides are TGTGCCAGCTCACCCCAGCGGGAGTGGGGAGAGACCCAGTACTTC. Translating it yields CASSPQREWGETQYF. The rearrangement uses TRBV18 and TRBJ2-5; TRBD2 aligns across 8 bases. The CDR3 extends over 15 amino acids. Germline V gene sequence: CDR1 KGHSH, CDR2 LQKENI. V lost 3 bases, J lost 4 bases, and 7 bases stayed unmatched. The whole variable domain, filled in from reference TRBV18 and TRBJ2-5, reads NAGVMQNPRHLVRRRGQEARLRCSPMKGHSHVYWYRQLPEEGLKFMVYLQKENIIDESGMPKERFSAEFPKEGPSILRIQQVVRGDSAAYFCASSPQREWGETQYFGPGTRLLVL.

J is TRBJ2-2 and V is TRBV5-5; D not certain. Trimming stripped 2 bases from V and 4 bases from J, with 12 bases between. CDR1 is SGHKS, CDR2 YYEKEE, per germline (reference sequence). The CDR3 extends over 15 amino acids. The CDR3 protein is CASSFIDQATGELFF. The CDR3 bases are TGTGCCAGCAGCTTCATCGATCAGGCCACCGGGGAGCTGTTTTTT.

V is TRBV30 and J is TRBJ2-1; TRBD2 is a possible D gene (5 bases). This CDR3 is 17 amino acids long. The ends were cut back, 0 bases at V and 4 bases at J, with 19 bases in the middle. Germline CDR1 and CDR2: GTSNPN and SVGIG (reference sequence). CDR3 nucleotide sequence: TGTGCCTGGAGTGTACCTCGGGGAGCGCATACATACAATGAGCAGTTCTTC. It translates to CAWSVPRGAHTYNEQFF.

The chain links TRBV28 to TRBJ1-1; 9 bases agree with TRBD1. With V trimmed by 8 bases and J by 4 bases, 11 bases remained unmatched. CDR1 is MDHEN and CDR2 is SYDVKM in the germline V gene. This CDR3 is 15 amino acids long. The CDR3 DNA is TGTGCCAGCCTCTCCCCCCCGGGACAGGGCACTGAAGCTTTCTTT. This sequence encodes CASLSPPGQGTEAFF.

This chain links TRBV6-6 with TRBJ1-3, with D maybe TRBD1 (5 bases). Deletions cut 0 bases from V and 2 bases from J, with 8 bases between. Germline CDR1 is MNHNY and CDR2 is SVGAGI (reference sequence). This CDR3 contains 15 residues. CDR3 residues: CASSYSGVTGNTIYF. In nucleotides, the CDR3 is TGTGCCAGCAGTTACTCGGGGGTGACTGGAAACACCATATATTTT.

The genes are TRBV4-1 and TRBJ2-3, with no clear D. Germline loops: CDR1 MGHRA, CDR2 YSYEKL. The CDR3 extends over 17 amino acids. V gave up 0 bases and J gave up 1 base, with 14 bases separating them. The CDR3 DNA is TGCGCCAGCAGCCAAGATGCCTACATCTACCGCACAGATACGCAGTATTTT. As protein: CASSQDAYIYRTDTQYF.

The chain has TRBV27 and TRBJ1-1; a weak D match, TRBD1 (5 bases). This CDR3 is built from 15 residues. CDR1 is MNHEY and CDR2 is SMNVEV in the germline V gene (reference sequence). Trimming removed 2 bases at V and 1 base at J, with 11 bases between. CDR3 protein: CASSLNGAANTEAFF. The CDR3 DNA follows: TGTGCCAGCAGTTTAAACGGGGCAGCGAACACTGAAGCTTTCTTT.

The CDR3 coding sequence is TGTGCCTGGAGTATGCAGGGGAATCAGCCCCAGCATTTT. Protein sequence: CAWSMQGNQPQHF. V is TRBV30 and J is TRBJ1-5; weak D call: TRBD1 (6 bases). Germline-derived CDR1 and CDR2 are GTSNPN and SVGIG (reference sequence). Trimming left V 2 bases short and J 4 bases short, with 9 bases between. The CDR3 runs to 13 residues.

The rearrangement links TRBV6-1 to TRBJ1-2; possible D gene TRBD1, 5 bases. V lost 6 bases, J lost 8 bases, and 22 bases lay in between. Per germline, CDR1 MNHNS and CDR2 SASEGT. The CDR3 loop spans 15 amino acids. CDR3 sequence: CASSLQPGPPFGYTF. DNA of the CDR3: TGTGCCAGCAGCTTACAACCGGGACCGCCTTTCGGCTACACCTTC.

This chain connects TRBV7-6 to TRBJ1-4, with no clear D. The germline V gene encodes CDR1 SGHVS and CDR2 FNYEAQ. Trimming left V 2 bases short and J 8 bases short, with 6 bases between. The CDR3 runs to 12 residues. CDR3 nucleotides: TGTGCCAGCAGCTTATGGGCCGAAAAACTGTTTTTT. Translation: CASSLWAEKLFF.

CDR3 residues: CASRPTGPGWVNSGANVLTF. CDR3 nucleotide sequence: TGTGCCAGCAGGCCGACAGGGCCCGGGTGGGTGAATTCCGGGGCCAACGTCCTGACTTTC. The chain employs TRBV27 and TRBJ2-6, with 7 bases that match TRBD1. V was clipped by 6 bases and J by 4 bases; unmatched bases: 21. The CDR3 sequence is 20 residues long. Germline assignment: CDR1 MNHEY and CDR2 SMNVEV (reference sequence).

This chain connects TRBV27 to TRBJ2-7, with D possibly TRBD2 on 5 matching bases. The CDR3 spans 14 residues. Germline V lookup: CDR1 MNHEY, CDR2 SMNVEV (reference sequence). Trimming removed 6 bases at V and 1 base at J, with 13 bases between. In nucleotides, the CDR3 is TGTGCCAGCAGACCGGGCTGGGAGTCCTACGAGCAGTACTTC. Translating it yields CASRPGWESYEQYF.

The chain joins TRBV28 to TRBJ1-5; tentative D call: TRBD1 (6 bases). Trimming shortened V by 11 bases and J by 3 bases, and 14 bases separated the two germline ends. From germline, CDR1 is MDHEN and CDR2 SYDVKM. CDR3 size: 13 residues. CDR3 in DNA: TGTGCCGCCCTAGGGGGAAACAATCAGCCCCAGCATTTT. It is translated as CAALGGNNQPQHF.

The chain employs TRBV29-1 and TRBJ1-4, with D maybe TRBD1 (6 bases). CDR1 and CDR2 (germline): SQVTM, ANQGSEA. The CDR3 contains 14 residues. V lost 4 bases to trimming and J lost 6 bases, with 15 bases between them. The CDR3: CSVGTARMHEKLFF. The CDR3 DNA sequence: TGCAGCGTTGGGACAGCTAGAATGCATGAAAAACTGTTTTTT.

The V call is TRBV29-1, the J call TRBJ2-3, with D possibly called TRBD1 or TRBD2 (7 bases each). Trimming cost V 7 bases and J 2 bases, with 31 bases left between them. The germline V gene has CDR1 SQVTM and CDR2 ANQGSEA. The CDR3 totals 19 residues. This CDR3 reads CSAESGLTGRDWITDTQYF. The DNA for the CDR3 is TGCAGCGCCGAATCCGGCCTGACAGGGAGGGACTGGATCACAGATACGCAGTATTTT.

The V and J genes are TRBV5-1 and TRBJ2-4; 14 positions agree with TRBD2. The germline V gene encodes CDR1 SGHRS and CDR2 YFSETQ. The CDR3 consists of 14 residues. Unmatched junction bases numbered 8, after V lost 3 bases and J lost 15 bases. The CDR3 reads CASSSGLAGGSAYF. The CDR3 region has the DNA TGCGCCAGCAGCTCAGGACTAGCGGGGGGATCGGCGTACTTC.

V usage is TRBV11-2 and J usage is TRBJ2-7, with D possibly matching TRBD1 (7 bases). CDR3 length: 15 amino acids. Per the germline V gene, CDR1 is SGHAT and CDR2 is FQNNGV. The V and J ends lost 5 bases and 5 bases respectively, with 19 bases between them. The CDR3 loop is CASSDQGEAVDEQYF. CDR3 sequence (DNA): TGTGCCAGCAGCGATCAGGGGGAGGCGGTCGACGAGCAGTACTTC. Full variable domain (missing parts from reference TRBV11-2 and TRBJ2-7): EAGVAQSPRYKIIEKRQSVAFWCNPISGHATLYWYQQILGQGPKLLIQFQNNGVVDDSQLPKDRFSAERLKGVDSTLKIQPAKLEDSAVYLCASSDQGEAVDEQYFGPGTRLTVT.

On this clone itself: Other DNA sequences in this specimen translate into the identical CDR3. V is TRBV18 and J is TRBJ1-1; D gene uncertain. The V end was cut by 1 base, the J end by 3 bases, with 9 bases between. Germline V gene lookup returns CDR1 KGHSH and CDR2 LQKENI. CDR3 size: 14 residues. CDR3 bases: TGTGCCAGCTCACCACGCCCGGGTGACACTGAAGCTTTCTTT. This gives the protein CASSPRPGDTEAFF. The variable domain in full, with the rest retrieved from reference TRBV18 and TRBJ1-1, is NAGVMQNPRHLVRRRGQEARLRCSPMKGHSHVYWYRQLPEEGLKFMVYLQKENIIDESGMPKERFSAEFPKEGPSILRIQQVVRGDSAAYFCASSPRPGDTEAFFGQGTRLTVV.

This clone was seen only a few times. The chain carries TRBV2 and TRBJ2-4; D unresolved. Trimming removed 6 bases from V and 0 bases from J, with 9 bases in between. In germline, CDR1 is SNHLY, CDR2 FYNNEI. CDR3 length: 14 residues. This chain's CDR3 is CASRDPLAKNIQYF. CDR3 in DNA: TGTGCCAGCAGGGATCCACTAGCCAAAAACATTCAGTACTTC.

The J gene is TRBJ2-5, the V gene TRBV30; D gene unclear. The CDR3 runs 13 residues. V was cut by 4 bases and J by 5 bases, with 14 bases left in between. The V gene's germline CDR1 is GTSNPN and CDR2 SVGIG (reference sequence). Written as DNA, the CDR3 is TGTGCCTGGACCCCCCGAATTAGGGAGACCCAGTACTTC. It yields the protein CAWTPRIRETQYF.